This TCR beta chain was sequenced in a study of beta chain features in type 1 diabetes. What was sequenced were expressed TCRB transcripts, since all of the isolated RNA had been reverse transcribed. It was found that naive, central memory and regulatory T cell samples averaged about 3.57 million reads. Profiling relied on immunoSEQ multiplex PCR, and the TCRdb table lists in-frame clones only, not all of them. The sample contains roughly 240,000 clones, around 65% of which appear only once. The germline V gene encodes CDR1 SQVTM and CDR2 ANQGSEA. There are 11 residues in the CDR3. Trimming stripped 4 bases from V and 6 bases from J, with 9 bases between. Remarks on this clone: The sample carries other DNA sequences with the same CDR3.

Sorting based on CD45RO/CCR7/CD25/CD127/CD95/CD27 separated CD4+ naive, central memory, regulatory and stem cell-like memory cells. V is TRBV29-1 and J is TRBJ1-2; perhaps TRBD1 as D (6 bases). The receptor's source is a young man in good health. What was sequenced was naive CD4+ T cells from blood. CDR3 nucleotide sequence: TGCAGCGTTGTTGGGGGCGATGGCTACACCTTC. It specifies CSVVGGDGYTF.